This TCR beta chain was obtained from a study of CD8+CD57+ T cells in acquired aplastic anemia. Study overall: Sorted CD4+ and CD8+ cells yielded DNA averaging around 3.5 ug. Healthy donors had, on average, roughly 9.9 million reads for their CD4+ cells. Findings of the study overall: Patients and controls were found to share fewer than 35 CD8+ CDR3 sequences.

For this clonotype: Its antigen is still unknown.

The use of genomic DNA as template underpinned the TCR beta VDJ and CDR3 profiling. TCRdb processed the reads anew with MiXCR; each CDR3 protein has one entry. The data contain roughly 170,000 distinct CDR3 sequences, 50% to 75% of them seen just once; the ten biggest clones take up less than 55%. CDR3 size: 16 residues. Trimming took 7 bases from V and 6 from J, leaving 22 bases between them. Germline V gene sequence: CDR1 KGHDR, CDR2 SFDVKD. This sequence was found in a human donor in good health. The rearrangement links TRBV24-1 to TRBJ2-3; D is possibly TRBD1 (6 bases). The specimen was sorted CD4+, CD8+, or CD8+CD57+ T cells (not recorded which) from PBMCs. For the CDR3, the DNA is TGTGCCACCAGCCAACCCCTTGGGGGCATGGAGGATACGCAGTATTTT. Its protein product is CATSQPLGGMEDTQYF.